These 9 T cell receptor beta chains originate from one sample sequenced in a study of cytomegalovirus exposure and HLA in healthy donors. Vbeta (60) and Jbeta (13) primers were used in the PCR. Assay: immunoSEQ multiplex PCR; the TCRdb copy retains only in-frame clones and omits some. The data show roughly 100,000 clones, around four fifths seen once. Sequencing used PBMCs. The receptors stem from a woman aged 40 to 49 in good health and CMV-seropositive.

This clone was counted a single time. V gene TRBV19 combines with J gene TRBJ2-1, with 9 positions matching TRBD1. Germline CDR1 and CDR2: LNHDA and SQIVND (reference sequence). V dropped 6 bases and J dropped 9; count of bases not matched to a gene: 6. The CDR3 contains 13 residues. CDR3 nucleotide sequence: TGTGCCAGTAGACTACAGGGGGCGGGTGAGCAGTTCTTC. Protein product: CASRLQGAGEQFF.

In its sample, this clone was seen a few times. The same CDR3 arises from other DNA sequences in this sample as well. CDR3 coding DNA: TGTGCCATCAGTGTGGGCCAGGGTTACAATCAGCCCCAGCATTTT. As protein: CAISVGQGYNQPQHF. The chain joins TRBV10-3 to TRBJ1-5; perhaps TRBD1 as D (5 bases). Between the trimmed V and J ends, which lost 4 bases and 3 bases, there was a span of 13 bases. The CDR3 loop spans 15 amino acids. Germline V gives CDR1 ENHRY, CDR2 SYGVKD.

The V and J genes are TRBV19 and TRBJ2-5; 7 positions match TRBD2. From germline, CDR1 is LNHDA and CDR2 SQIVND (reference sequence). The CDR3 is 14 residues long. J gave up 1 base and V 3 bases, and 2 bases lay outside the gene matches. CDR3 sequence reads: CASSMWGGQETQYF. CDR3 bases: TGTGCCAGTAGTATGTGGGGGGGCCAAGAGACCCAGTACTTC.

This chain links TRBV6-5 with TRBJ2-7; 8 bases map to TRBD2. V dropped 0 bases and J dropped 6; count of bases not matched to a gene: 7. This CDR3 has 15 amino acids. Germline V CDR1 and CDR2: MNHEY, SVGAGI. The DNA of the CDR3 is TGTGCCAGCAGTTACTCTAACCGTCGGGAGGGCGAGCAGTACTTC. This encodes CASSYSNRREGEQYF.

V and J are TRBV28 and TRBJ2-7, with D uncertain. Trimming cost V 3 bases and J 3 bases, with 6 bases left between them. The CDR3 sequence is 12 residues long. The germline gives CDR1 MDHEN, CDR2 SYDVKM. CDR3 amino acids: CASSFGIYEQYF. The CDR3 region has the DNA TGTGCCAGCAGTTTTGGCATCTACGAGCAGTACTTC.

This chain links TRBV4-3 with TRBJ1-2; D is perhaps TRBD1 (5 bases). The CDR3 totals 14 residues. Germline V gene data show CDR1 as LGHNA and CDR2 as YSLEER. V lost 1 base to trimming and J lost 5 bases, with 11 bases between them. In DNA, the CDR3 is TGCGCCAGCAGCCAAGGCGACAGTTTATATGGCTACACCTTC. It is translated as CASSQGDSLYGYTF.

The chain links TRBV28 to TRBJ1-2; D might be TRBD1 (5 bases). Germline V gene data show CDR1 as MDHEN and CDR2 as SYDVKM. V was shortened by 1 base and J by 3 bases, with 18 bases between the two germline ends. The CDR3 is 17 amino acids. The CDR3 reads CASSLFMGEVWDYGYTF. The CDR3 region has the DNA TGTGCCAGCAGTTTATTTATGGGGGAGGTCTGGGACTATGGCTACACCTTC.

This chain uses TRBV18 with TRBJ2-7; D might be TRBD2 (5 bases). Germline values: CDR1 KGHSH, CDR2 LQKENI. The CDR3 covers 13 residues. The V end lost 2 bases, the J end lost 3 bases, and 8 bases lay between the germline ends. The CDR3 DNA is TGTGCCAGCTCACCAGTCGCGGGCTACGAGCAGTACTTC. Amino acids: CASSPVAGYEQYF. Supplemented by reference TRBV18 and TRBJ2-7, the full variable domain reads NAGVMQNPRHLVRRRGQEARLRCSPMKGHSHVYWYRQLPEEGLKFMVYLQKENIIDESGMPKERFSAEFPKEGPSILRIQQVVRGDSAAYFCASSPVAGYEQYFGPGTRLTVT.

This clone was detected once. The J gene is TRBJ2-1, the V gene TRBV29-1, with TRBD2 matching 12 bases. Trimming took 6 bases from V and 3 from J; bases not matched to a gene: 9. Germline loops: CDR1 SQVTM, CDR2 ANQGSEA. The CDR3 loop spans 16 amino acids. CDR3 amino acids: CSVPRLAGDLYNEQFF. CDR3 sequence (DNA): TGCAGCGTGCCGCGACTAGCGGGAGACCTCTACAATGAGCAGTTCTTC.